The present T cell receptor (beta chain) was sequenced within a study of preoperative IRX-2 immunotherapy in early breast cancer. The CDR3 covers 11 residues. V trimming: 6 bases; J trimming: 4 bases; junction bases outside the gene matches: 2. Germline loops: CDR1 DFQATT, CDR2 SNEGSKA (reference sequence). The method was immunoSEQ multiplex PCR; TCRdb's version includes in-frame clones alone and lacks a portion of them. Of 40,000 or so clones in the sample, approximately 94% are singletons; the top ten hold around 1.5%. Noted treatment: preoperative locoregional IRX-2 cytokine immunotherapy. Samples came from a phase Ib trial of preoperative locoregional IRX-2 cytokine immunotherapy.

This clonotype originated in a human donor with breast cancer. V gene TRBV20-1 combines with J gene TRBJ1-2; 7 nucleotides align to TRBD1. Sequenced here: tumor tissue, sampled after IRX-2 immunotherapy. The CDR3 sequence: CSARDSYGYTF. The CDR3 region has the DNA TGCAGTGCAAGGGACAGCTATGGCTACACCTTC.